These 2 T cell receptor beta chains share one sample of origin, sequenced in a study of tissue T cells after allogeneic stem cell transplantation. Time point meaning: mouse harvest day 7 after allogeneic transplant. Tail vein injection delivered 10^7 T-cell-depleted bone marrow cells and 10^6 splenic CD5+ T cells. TCRdb's copy holds only in-frame clones and misses some; the assay was immunoSEQ multiplex PCR. The repertoire holds about 1,300 clones, with about 54% as singletons. Sequencing was performed on liver tissue. The receptor source for this set is a female BALB/c mouse given C57BL/6 T cells with graft-versus-host disease after an allogeneic hematopoietic cell transplant.

This clone was picked up one time. Genes and germline come from the mouse. Sequencing ends 1 residue short of the CDR3 end; the germline J gene provides the rest. V gene TRBV12-1 combines with J gene TRBJ2-5; TRBD2 matches 13 bases. The CDR3 totals 13 residues. Germline V gives CDR1 SGHSN, CDR2 HYEKVE. Trimming took 7 bases from V and 4 from J; bases not matched to a gene: 1. The sequenced part of the CDR3 DNA is TGTGCCAGGGACTGGGGGGGCGAAGACACCCAGTAC. Encoded protein: CARDWGGEDTQY. The whole CDR3 sequence is CARDWGGEDTQYF.

This clone was observed a single time. All gene names here are mouse names. The observed sequence ends 1 residue before the CDR3 terminus, with the missing tail filled in from the germline J gene. The rearrangement joins TRBV26 to TRBJ2-7; no clear D. CDR1 KGHPV and CDR2 FQNQEV come from the germline V gene (reference sequence). V shed 3 bases and J shed 0 bases, with 12 bases lying between them. The CDR3 loop spans 15 amino acids. The sequenced part of the CDR3 DNA is TGTGCCAGCAGTCTTCACCTGCCAGTCTCCTATGAACAGTAC. Translated, it gives CASSLHLPVSYEQY. The CDR3 in full is CASSLHLPVSYEQYF. The whole variable domain, filled in from reference TRBV26 and TRBJ2-7, reads NSKVIQTPRYLVKGQGQKAKMRCIPEKGHPVVFWYQQNKNNEFKFLINFQNQEVLQQIDMTEKRFSAECPSNSPCSLEIQSSEAGDSALYLCASSLHLPVSYEQYFGPGTRLTVL.